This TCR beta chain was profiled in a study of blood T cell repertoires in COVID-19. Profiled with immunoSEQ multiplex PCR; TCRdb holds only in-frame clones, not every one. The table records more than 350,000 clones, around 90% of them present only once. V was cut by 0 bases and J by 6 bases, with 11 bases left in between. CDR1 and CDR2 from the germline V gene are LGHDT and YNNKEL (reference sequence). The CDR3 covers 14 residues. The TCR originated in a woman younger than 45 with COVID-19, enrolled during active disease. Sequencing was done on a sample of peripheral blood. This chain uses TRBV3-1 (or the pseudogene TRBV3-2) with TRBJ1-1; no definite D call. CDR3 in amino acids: CASSQDEESSEAFF. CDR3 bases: TGTGCCAGCAGCCAAGATGAAGAGAGCTCTGAAGCTTTCTTT.